This entry lists 18 T cell receptor beta chains sequenced from one sample in a study of T cells in localized non-small cell lung cancer. Libraries were prepared by immunoSEQ multiplex PCR; TCRdb keeps only in-frame clonotypes and omits some of them. The repertoire has 64,000 or so clones, about nine tenths of them found once; the top ten carry roughly 1.8%. The material sequenced was peripheral blood, taken before any cancer treatment. Every receptor here comes from a woman aged 40-69 years with stage I lung adenocarcinoma.

The CDR3 DNA follows: TGTGCCAGCAGACAACAGGGTGGCGGGAACCAGCCCCAGCATTTT. Protein product: CASRQQGGGNQPQHF. The chain carries TRBV6-5 and TRBJ1-5; D possibly corresponds to TRBD1 (6 bases). Germline CDR1 is MNHEY and CDR2 is SVGAGI. The CDR3 contains 15 residues. Trimming took 6 bases from V and 7 from J, leaving 19 bases between them.

This chain joins TRBV27 and TRBJ2-1, with 11 bases fitting TRBD1. The germline CDR1 and CDR2 sequences are MNHEY and SMNVEV (reference sequence). This CDR3 spans 16 amino acids. Trimming at V came to 2 bases and at J to 9 bases, leaving 9 bases not matched to a gene. CDR3 bases: TGTGCCAGCAGTTTAGACGGGACAGGGGGGTTTGGTGAGCAGTTCTTC. This sequence encodes CASSLDGTGGFGEQFF.

The V call is TRBV19, the J call TRBJ2-2; 12 positions agree with TRBD2. Germline V gives CDR1 LNHDA, CDR2 SQIVND (reference sequence). The CDR3 has 17 amino acids. J was trimmed by 0 bases and V by 10 bases; bases with no gene match: 9. The CDR3 loop reads CATLRASGGANTGELFF. The CDR3 DNA reads TGTGCCACCCTCCGGGCTAGCGGGGGGGCGAACACCGGGGAGCTGTTTTTT.

This chain joins TRBV19 and TRBJ1-1; 9 bases map to TRBD1. The CDR3 loop spans 15 amino acids. The J segment lost 4 bases and the V segment lost 7 bases, leaving 10 bases of the junction unmatched. Germline CDR1 is LNHDA and CDR2 is SQIVND (reference sequence). The CDR3 spells CASIPGDRVGTEAFF. The CDR3, as DNA: TGTGCCAGTATCCCGGGGGACAGGGTAGGCACTGAAGCTTTCTTT.

A note on this clone: One end of the junction does not line up with germline, which may come from a read error. The gene calls are TRBV6-5 and TRBJ1-2; TRBD1 aligns across 8 bases. Germline V gene lookup returns CDR1 MNHEY and CDR2 SVGAGI. The CDR3 runs to 15 residues. Here the CDR3 DNA reads TGTGCCAGCAGGCTACAGACAGGGGCTAACTATGGCCACACCTTC. It is translated as CASRLQTGANYGHTF.

The chain employs TRBV7-3 and TRBJ2-5; D assignment may be TRBD1 or TRBD2 (5 bases each). V lost 6 bases to trimming and J lost 4 bases, with 15 bases between them. This CDR3 region has 14 residues. The germline CDR1 and CDR2 sequences are SGHTA and FQGTGA. CDR3 in amino acids: CASSPTAVGETQYF. The CDR3 coding sequence is TGTGCCAGCAGTCCGACAGCGGTAGGAGAGACCCAGTACTTC.

The chain couples TRBV28 to TRBJ1-1; no clear D gene. Per germline, CDR1 MDHEN and CDR2 SYDVKM. Deletions cut 1 base from V and 4 bases from J, with 13 bases between. The CDR3 extends over 15 amino acids. Written as DNA, the CDR3 is TGTGCCAGCAGTTTATCGCCGCGTCTCGGCACTGAAGCTTTCTTT. Amino acid sequence: CASSLSPRLGTEAFF.

This clone was detected once. J is TRBJ2-6 and V is TRBV11-2; D unresolved. Trimming removed 5 bases from V and 0 bases from J, with 14 bases in between. The CDR3 runs 17 residues. Germline CDR1 and CDR2: SGHAT and FQNNGV. The CDR3 nucleotides are TGTGCCAGCAGCCCTAACAATCAACGCTCTGGGGCCAACGTCCTGACTTTC. Translation: CASSPNNQRSGANVLTF.

The chain carries TRBV7-3 and TRBJ2-1; D is undetermined. The CDR3 length is 14 residues. With 1 base removed from V and 7 bases from J, the gap between germline ends came to 11 bases. Germline CDR1 is SGHTA and CDR2 is FQGTGA. CDR3 loop: CASSLNGWGNEQFF. Written as DNA, the CDR3 is TGTGCCAGCAGCTTAAACGGTTGGGGAAATGAGCAGTTCTTC.

The V and J genes are TRBV7-6 and TRBJ1-1, with D possibly being TRBD1 (6 bases). The CDR3 consists of 15 residues. Trimming took 1 base from V and 0 from J, leaving 9 bases between them. Germline CDR1 reads SGHVS; CDR2 reads FNYEAQ. The CDR3, as DNA: TGTGCCAGCAGCTTAGACCAGGGGATGAACACTGAAGCTTTCTTT. It is translated as CASSLDQGMNTEAFF.

The chain is built from TRBV6-5 and TRBJ2-7; tentatively, D is TRBD1 (6 bases). The CDR3 has 13 amino acids. Trimming removed 6 bases from V and 1 base from J, with 10 bases in between. Germline CDR1 reads MNHEY; CDR2 reads SVGAGI. The CDR3 coding sequence is TGTGCCAGCAGCGAAGGGGGATCCTACGAGCAGTACTTC. This codes for CASSEGGSYEQYF.

On this clone: Its ends do not fully match the called genes, so a read error is possible. The rearrangement uses TRBV6-5 and TRBJ2-7, with 8 bases matching TRBD1. CDR1 is MNHEY and CDR2 is SVGAGI in the germline V gene. CDR3 size: 12 residues. DNA of the CDR3: TGTGCCAGCAGACTCTTTCAGGGACAGGAAACCTTC. As protein: CASRLFQGQETF.

This chain connects TRBV19 to TRBJ1-1; D not certain. V was cut by 3 bases and J by 8 bases, with 16 bases left in between. Germline CDR1 LNHDA, CDR2 SQIVND (reference sequence). The CDR3 runs to 14 residues. The CDR3 reads CASSIQGEAPEAFF. CDR3 nucleotides: TGTGCCAGTAGTATCCAAGGCGAGGCCCCGGAAGCTTTCTTT.

The genes are TRBV5-1 and TRBJ2-3; TRBD1 might be the D (6 bases). The V and J ends lost 4 bases and 1 base respectively, with 13 bases between them. This CDR3 is 15 amino acids long. Germline V gene sequence: CDR1 SGHRS, CDR2 YFSETQ. DNA for the CDR3: TGCGCCAGCAGCCGGGACAACATCCGCACAGATACGCAGTATTTT. It yields the protein CASSRDNIRTDTQYF.

The chain employs TRBV7-9 and TRBJ2-7; tentative D call: TRBD1 (6 bases). There are 14 residues in the CDR3. Trimming removed 6 bases from V and 1 base from J, with 13 bases in between. The germline gives CDR1 SEHNR, CDR2 FQNEAQ (reference sequence). The CDR3 DNA reads TGTGCCAGCAGACCCGGACAGCCTTCCTACGAGCAGTACTTC. Translation gives CASRPGQPSYEQYF.

As regards this clone: The limits of the CDR3 on the DNA are not certain, so only TCRdb's listed CDR3 is given. This chain links TRBV27 with TRBJ2-2; TRBD1, as called in the table, went unchecked against the DNA. Germline CDR1 MNHEY, CDR2 SMNVEV (reference sequence). Both ends counted, the CDR3 spans 16 residues. The CDR3: CASSLGQGLRAGELFF.

The CDR3 protein is CATSRGQSIEAFF. DNA of the CDR3: TGTGCCACCAGCAGAGGGCAGTCAATTGAAGCTTTCTTT. The chain uses TRBV15 and TRBJ1-1; unclear D gene. The CDR3 sequence is 13 residues long. Per the germline V gene, CDR1 is LNHNV and CDR2 is YYDKDF (reference sequence). V shed 1 base and J shed 7 bases, with 10 bases lying between them.

The chain couples TRBV5-1 to TRBJ1-2, with D uncertain. Germline V gene lookup returns CDR1 SGHRS and CDR2 YFSETQ. Trimming took 3 bases from V and 3 from J, leaving 15 bases between them. This CDR3 region has 15 residues. The CDR3, as DNA: TGCGCCAGCAGCTCCTTCGGGCGCACAGACTATGGCTACACCTTC. This translates into CASSSFGRTDYGYTF.